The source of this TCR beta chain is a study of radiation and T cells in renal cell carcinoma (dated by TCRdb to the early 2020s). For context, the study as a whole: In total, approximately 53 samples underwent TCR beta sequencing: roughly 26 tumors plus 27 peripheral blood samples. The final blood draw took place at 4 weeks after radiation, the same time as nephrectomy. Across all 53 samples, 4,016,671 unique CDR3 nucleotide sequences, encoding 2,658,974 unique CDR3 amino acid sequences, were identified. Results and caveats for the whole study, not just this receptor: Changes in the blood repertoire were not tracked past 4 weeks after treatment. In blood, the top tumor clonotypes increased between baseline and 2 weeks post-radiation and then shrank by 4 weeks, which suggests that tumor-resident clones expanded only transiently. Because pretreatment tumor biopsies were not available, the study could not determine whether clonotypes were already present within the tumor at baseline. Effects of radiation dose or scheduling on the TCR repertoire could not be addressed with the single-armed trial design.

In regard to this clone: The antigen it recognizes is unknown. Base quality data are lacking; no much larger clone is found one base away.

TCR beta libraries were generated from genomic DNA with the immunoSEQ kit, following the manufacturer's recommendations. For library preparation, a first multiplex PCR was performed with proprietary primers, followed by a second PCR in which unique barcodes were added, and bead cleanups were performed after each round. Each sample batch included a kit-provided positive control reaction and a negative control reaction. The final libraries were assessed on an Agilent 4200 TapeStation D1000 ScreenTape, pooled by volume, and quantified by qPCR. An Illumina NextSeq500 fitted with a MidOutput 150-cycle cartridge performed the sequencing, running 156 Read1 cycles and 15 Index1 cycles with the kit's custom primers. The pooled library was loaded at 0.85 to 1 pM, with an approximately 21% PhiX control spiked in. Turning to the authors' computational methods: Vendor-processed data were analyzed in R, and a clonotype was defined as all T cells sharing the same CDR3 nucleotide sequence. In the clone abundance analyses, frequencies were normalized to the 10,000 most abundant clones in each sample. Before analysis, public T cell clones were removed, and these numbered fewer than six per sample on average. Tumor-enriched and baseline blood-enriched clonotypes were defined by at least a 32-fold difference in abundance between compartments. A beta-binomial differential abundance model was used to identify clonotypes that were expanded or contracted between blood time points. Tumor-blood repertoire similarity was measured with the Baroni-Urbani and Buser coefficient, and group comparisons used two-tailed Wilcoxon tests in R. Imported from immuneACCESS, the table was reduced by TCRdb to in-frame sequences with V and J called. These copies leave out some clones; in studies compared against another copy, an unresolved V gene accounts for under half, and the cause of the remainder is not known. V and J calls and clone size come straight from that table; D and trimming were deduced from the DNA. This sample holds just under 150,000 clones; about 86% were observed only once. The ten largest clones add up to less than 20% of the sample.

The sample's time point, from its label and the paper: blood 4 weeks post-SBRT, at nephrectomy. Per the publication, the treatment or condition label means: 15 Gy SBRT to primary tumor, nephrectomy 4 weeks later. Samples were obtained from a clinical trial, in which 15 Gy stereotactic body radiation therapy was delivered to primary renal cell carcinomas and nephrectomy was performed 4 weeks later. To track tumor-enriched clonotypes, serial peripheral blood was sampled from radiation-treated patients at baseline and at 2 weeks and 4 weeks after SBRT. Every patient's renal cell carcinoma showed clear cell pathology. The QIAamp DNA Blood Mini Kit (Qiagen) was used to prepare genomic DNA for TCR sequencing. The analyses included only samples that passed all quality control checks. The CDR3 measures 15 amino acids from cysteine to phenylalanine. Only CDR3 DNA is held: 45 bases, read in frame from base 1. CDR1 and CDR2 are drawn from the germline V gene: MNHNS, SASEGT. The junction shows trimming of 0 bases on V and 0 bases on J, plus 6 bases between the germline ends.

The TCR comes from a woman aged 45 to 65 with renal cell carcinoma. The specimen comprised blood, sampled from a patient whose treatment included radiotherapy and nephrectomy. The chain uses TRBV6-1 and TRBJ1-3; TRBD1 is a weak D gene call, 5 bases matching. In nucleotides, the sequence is TGTGCCAGCAGTGAAGCGACAGCCTCTGGAAACACCATATATTTT. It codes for CASSEATASGNTIYF.